These 15 T cell receptor beta chains were all obtained from the same sample, sequenced in a study of T-cell reconstitution after alpha-beta-depleted transplantation in children. During its preparation, the TCRbeta library received unique molecular identifiers. Each CDR3 protein gets one entry after TCRdb re-called the PCR reads with MiXCR. The sample comprises some 840,000 distinct CDR3 sequences, roughly 15% of which are singletons, and roughly 4.8% rests with the top ten. This sample comprised PBMCs, mostly from graft donor cells, obtained 360 days after TCRalphabeta/CD19-depleted stem cell transplant. The receptors shown here come from a male patient aged 10 to 17 who had a stem cell transplant for acute lymphoblastic leukemia, so the T cells may come from the graft donor.

V usage is TRBV7-3 and J usage is TRBJ2-7; 7 nucleotides line up with TRBD2. The ends lost 5 bases at V and 5 bases at J; junction bases unmatched: 6. Germline V gene sequence: CDR1 SGHTA, CDR2 FQGTGA. The CDR3 covers 13 residues. The CDR3 protein is CASSPRGGDEQYF. In DNA, the CDR3 is TGTGCCAGCAGCCCCCGGGGAGGGGACGAGCAGTACTTC.

The chain has TRBV9 and TRBJ2-1; TRBD2 matches at 14 bases. The CDR3 extends over 15 amino acids. After removal of 4 bases from V and 9 bases from J, the junction contained 6 bases not matched to a gene. Germline V gives CDR1 SGDLS, CDR2 YYNGEE. The CDR3 protein is CASSPEGLAGVEQFF. CDR3 nucleotide sequence: TGTGCCAGCAGCCCAGAGGGACTAGCGGGAGTTGAGCAGTTCTTC.

The chain uses TRBV6-2 or TRBV6-3 and TRBJ2-5; D gene ambiguous. The ends were cut back, 6 bases at V and 0 bases at J, with 8 bases in the middle. Germline V gene data show CDR1 as MNHEY and CDR2 as SVGEGT. The CDR3 is 13 amino acids. CDR3 residues: CASSPDDQETQYF. CDR3 bases: TGTGCCAGCAGCCCCGACGACCAAGAGACCCAGTACTTC.

This clonotype was recorded many times. J is TRBJ2-1 and V is TRBV5-1; 7 bases fit TRBD1. This CDR3 region has 15 residues. Germline CDR1 SGHRS, CDR2 YFSETQ. V shed 3 bases, J shed 0 bases, and the junction held 3 bases outside the gene matches. CDR3 in DNA: TGCGCCAGCAGCTCCGCAGGGGGCTCCTACAATGAGCAGTTCTTC. Protein sequence: CASSSAGGSYNEQFF.

This clonotype was counted at least ten times. The rearrangement uses TRBV20-1 and TRBJ1-1, with a tentative D call TRBD1 (5 bases). This CDR3 contains 15 residues. Trimming cost V 4 bases and J 11 bases, with 26 bases left between them. Germline CDR1 is DFQATT and CDR2 is SNEGSKA (reference sequence). CDR3 region: CSAIPPGLVLSGAFF. The CDR3 region has the DNA TGCAGTGCTATTCCCCCAGGGCTTGTCCTTTCTGGGGCTTTCTTT.

This clonotype was found a few times. The V call is TRBV19, the J call TRBJ2-7, with TRBD1 identical over 9 bases. This CDR3 has 15 residues. Germline V CDR1 and CDR2: LNHDA, SQIVND (reference sequence). The V segment lost 5 bases and the J segment 3 bases; nucleotides outside the gene matches: 8. In nucleotides, the CDR3 is TGTGCCAGTAGTGCGGACAGGGGCCGGTTCTACGAGCAGTACTTC. Its translation: CASSADRGRFYEQYF.

This chain links TRBV12-3 or TRBV12-4 with TRBJ2-3; no reliable D call. The CDR3 runs 14 residues. The ends were cut back, 3 bases at V and 6 bases at J, with 13 bases in the middle. The CDR3 loop is CASSFDLRIDTQYF. Here the CDR3 DNA reads TGTGCCAGCAGTTTCGATCTACGCATTGATACGCAGTATTTT.

CDR3 protein: CASRLAGEAYEQYF. The CDR3 coding sequence is TGCGCCAGCAGACTAGCGGGCGAAGCCTACGAGCAGTACTTC. V gene TRBV5-1 combines with J gene TRBJ2-7; 9 bases map to TRBD2. After removal of 5 bases from V and 2 bases from J, the junction contained 5 bases not matched to a gene. Per germline, CDR1 SGHRS and CDR2 YFSETQ. The CDR3 contains 14 residues.

This clonotype showed up just a few times. This chain links TRBV5-1 with TRBJ2-5; tentative D call: TRBD2 (6 bases). V was trimmed by 7 bases and J by 6 bases, leaving 16 bases between them. This CDR3 comprises 13 residues. CDR1 is SGHRS and CDR2 is YFSETQ in the germline V gene. The chain's CDR3 is CASGSGHAQTQYF. The CDR3 region has the DNA TGCGCCAGCGGTAGCGGACATGCCCAGACCCAGTACTTC.

This clonotype turned up a few times. The V gene is TRBV9, the J gene TRBJ2-7; a weak D match, TRBD1 (7 bases). With 3 bases removed from V and 2 bases from J, the gap between germline ends came to 15 bases. CDR1 and CDR2 (germline): SGDLS, YYNGEE. CDR3 length equals 15 residues. The CDR3 is CASSGDRDWAYEQYF. The CDR3 nucleotides read TGTGCCAGCAGCGGAGACAGGGACTGGGCCTACGAGCAGTACTTC.

This clonotype was seen just once. This chain uses TRBV7-6 with TRBJ2-7; D is ambiguous. V shed 1 base and J shed 6 bases, with 16 bases lying between them. This CDR3 spans 15 amino acids. Germline lookup yields CDR1 SGHVS and CDR2 FNYEAQ. CDR3 sequence reads: CASSLGVVERTEQYF. In nucleotides, the CDR3 is TGTGCCAGCAGCTTAGGGGTGGTTGAGCGTACCGAGCAGTACTTC.

This clonotype came up a few times. The chain uses TRBV5-6 and TRBJ1-4, with D perhaps TRBD1 (6 bases). Germline V gene lookup returns CDR1 SGHDT and CDR2 YYEEEE. V gave up 1 base and J gave up 0 bases, with 10 bases separating them. CDR3 size: 16 residues. CDR3 DNA sequence: TGTGCCAGCAGCTTGACAGGGACTGCAACTAATGAAAAACTGTTTTTT. Translation gives CASSLTGTATNEKLFF.

The chain couples TRBV24-1 to TRBJ2-1; 7 bases fit TRBD2. Germline V lookup: CDR1 KGHDR, CDR2 SFDVKD. This CDR3 is 16 amino acids long. V dropped 1 base and J dropped 6; count of bases not matched to a gene: 8. The CDR3 DNA reads as TGTGCCACCAGTGATTTAGCTAGCGGAATACTCAATGAGCAGTTCTTC. It codes for CATSDLASGILNEQFF.

The chain uses TRBV9 and TRBJ1-5; perhaps TRBD1 as D (5 bases). Germline lookup yields CDR1 SGDLS and CDR2 YYNGEE. Between the trimmed V and J ends, which lost 0 bases and 2 bases, there was a span of 21 bases. This CDR3 comprises 19 residues. The CDR3 sequence: CASSVVLGRVKAGNQPQHF. CDR3 DNA sequence: TGTGCCAGCAGCGTAGTGCTCGGCAGGGTGAAGGCGGGCAATCAGCCCCAGCATTTT.

The chain joins TRBV4-1 to TRBJ2-1, with 7 bases identical to TRBD1. Trimming took 1 base from V and 5 from J; bases not matched to a gene: 17. This CDR3 has 19 amino acids. Germline CDR1 MGHRA, CDR2 YSYEKL. The DNA of the CDR3 is TGCGCCAGCAGCCAAGTCGCAACAGGGGCCCACTTGCTACACAATGAGCAGTTCTTC. Its protein is CASSQVATGAHLLHNEQFF.